The 5 T cell receptor beta chains presented below share a single source sample, sequenced in a study of OX40 agonist ivuxolimab in advanced cancers. The assay was immunoSEQ multiplex PCR, and TCRdb's table has in-frame clones only and misses some. Among 65,000 to 85,000 clones listed, around 86% were seen once. Here the sequenced sample was CD4+ or CD8+ T cells sorted from blood, taken in a trial of the OX40 agonist ivuxolimab. Receptor source: an adult with an advanced solid tumor such as melanoma, head and neck, liver or kidney cancer.

The chain carries TRBV9 and TRBJ2-3; D not certain. The CDR3 totals 13 residues. The V end lost 1 base, the J end lost 1 base, and 4 bases lay between the germline ends. Germline CDR1 SGDLS, CDR2 YYNGEE. In DNA form, the CDR3 reads TGTGCCAGCAGCGTAATGGGCACAGATACGCAGTATTTT. Protein sequence: CASSVMGTDTQYF. The entire variable domain, with the rest obtained from reference TRBV9 and TRBJ2-3, is as follows: DSGVTQTPKHLITATGQRVTLRCSPRSGDLSVYWYQQSLDQGLQFLIQYYNGEERAKGNILERFSAQQFPDLHSELNLSSLELGDSALYFCASSVMGTDTQYFGPGTRLTVL.

This chain links TRBV15 with TRBJ2-5, with TRBD1 identical over 8 bases. The junction had 2 bases not matched to a gene; V was cut back by 0 bases and J by 2 bases. Germline CDR1 is LNHNV and CDR2 is YYDKDF (reference sequence). The CDR3 runs to 15 residues. The CDR3 DNA sequence: TGTGCCACCAGCAGAGACAGGGGGCATCAAGAGACCCAGTACTTC. Residues: CATSRDRGHQETQYF.

This clone was counted only a few times. CDR3 coding DNA: TGTGCCAGCAGCGTTAAGACAGGATTCACAGATACGCAGTATTTT. It is translated as CASSVKTGFTDTQYF. This chain joins TRBV9 and TRBJ2-3; tentatively, D is TRBD1 (6 bases). The V end lost 2 bases, the J end lost 2 bases, and 12 bases lay between the germline ends. Germline assignment: CDR1 SGDLS and CDR2 YYNGEE. The CDR3 covers 15 residues.

There are a few counts of this clone. The chain combines TRBV7-9 with TRBJ1-1; D not certain. CDR1 and CDR2 from the germline V gene are SEHNR and FQNEAQ (reference sequence). V lost 6 bases, J lost 5 bases, and 7 bases lay in between. This CDR3 comprises 11 residues. For the CDR3, the DNA is TGTGCCAGCAGTGGGTTAACTGAAGCTTTCTTT. It specifies CASSGLTEAFF.

The chain combines TRBV29-1 with TRBJ1-1; unclear D gene. Deletions cut 6 bases from V and 5 bases from J, with 16 bases between. Germline V lookup: CDR1 SQVTM, CDR2 ANQGSEA. This CDR3 has 13 amino acids. This chain's CDR3 is CSVAPDTITEAFF. DNA of the CDR3: TGCAGCGTGGCGCCTGACACAATAACTGAAGCTTTCTTT.